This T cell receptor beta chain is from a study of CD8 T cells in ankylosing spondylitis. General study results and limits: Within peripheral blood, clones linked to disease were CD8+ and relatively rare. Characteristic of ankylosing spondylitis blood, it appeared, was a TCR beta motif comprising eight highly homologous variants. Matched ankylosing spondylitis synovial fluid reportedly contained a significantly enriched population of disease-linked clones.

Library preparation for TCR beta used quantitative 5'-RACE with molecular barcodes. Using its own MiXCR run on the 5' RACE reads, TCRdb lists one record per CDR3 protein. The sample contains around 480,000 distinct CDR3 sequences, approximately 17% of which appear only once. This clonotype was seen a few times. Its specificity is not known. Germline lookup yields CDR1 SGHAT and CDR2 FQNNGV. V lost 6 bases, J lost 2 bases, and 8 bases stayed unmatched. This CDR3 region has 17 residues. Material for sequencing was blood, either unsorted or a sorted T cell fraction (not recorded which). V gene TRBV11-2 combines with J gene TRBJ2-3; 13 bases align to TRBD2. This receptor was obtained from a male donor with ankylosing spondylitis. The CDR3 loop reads CASRRLAGGRNTDTQYF. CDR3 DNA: TGTGCCAGCAGGAGACTAGCGGGAGGTCGGAACACAGATACGCAGTATTTT.